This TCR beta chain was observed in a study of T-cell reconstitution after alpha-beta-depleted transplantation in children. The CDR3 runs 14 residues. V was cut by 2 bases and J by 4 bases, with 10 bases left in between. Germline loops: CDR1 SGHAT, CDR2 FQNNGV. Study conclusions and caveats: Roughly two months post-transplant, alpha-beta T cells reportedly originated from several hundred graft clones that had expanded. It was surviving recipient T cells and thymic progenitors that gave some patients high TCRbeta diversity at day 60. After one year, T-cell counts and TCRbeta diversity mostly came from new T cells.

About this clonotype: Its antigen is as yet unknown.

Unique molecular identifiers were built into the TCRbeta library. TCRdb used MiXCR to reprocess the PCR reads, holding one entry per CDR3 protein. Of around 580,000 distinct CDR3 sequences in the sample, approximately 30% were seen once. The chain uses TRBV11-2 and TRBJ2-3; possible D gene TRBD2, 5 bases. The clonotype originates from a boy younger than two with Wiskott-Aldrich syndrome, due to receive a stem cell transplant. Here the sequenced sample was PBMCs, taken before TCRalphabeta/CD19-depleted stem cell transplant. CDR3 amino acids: CASSLRERADTQYF. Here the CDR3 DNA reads TGTGCCAGCAGCTTAAGGGAGAGGGCAGATACGCAGTATTTT. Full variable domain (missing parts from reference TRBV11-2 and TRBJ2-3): EAGVAQSPRYKIIEKRQSVAFWCNPISGHATLYWYQQILGQGPKLLIQFQNNGVVDDSQLPKDRFSAERLKGVDSTLKIQPAKLEDSAVYLCASSLRERADTQYFGPGTRLTVL.